This T cell receptor beta chain appears in the sequencing data of a study of beta chain features in type 1 diabetes. This clone was observed a few times. Its antigen is still unknown. In the same sample, other DNA sequences code for this CDR3. The study's findings and limits: Because the template was cDNA, high-expressing cells might be over-represented. Among patients with Type 1 diabetes, TCRB CDR3s were moderately but significantly shorter in every one of the four CD4+ subsets.

The germline CDR1 and CDR2 sequences are MDHEN and SYDVKM. Trimming took off 3 bases at V and 5 bases at J, with 13 bases between the two ends. This CDR3 has 14 residues. Cells sorted by CD45RO/CCR7/CD25/CD127/CD95/CD27 comprised CD4+ naive, central memory, regulatory and stem cell-like memory cells. cDNA synthesis used the whole RNA isolate, giving expressed TCRB sequences. Clones were sequenced by immunoSEQ multiplex PCR, and TCRdb holds only the in-frame ones, with some missing. The sample has around 340,000 clones; approximately 8% are singletons. The receptor was isolated from a woman aged 18-30 years in good health. The sequenced sample was central memory CD4+ T cells from blood. The V and J genes are TRBV28 and TRBJ2-5; maybe TRBD1 (7 bases). CDR3 DNA: TGTGCCAGCAGTTTTGGCAGGGGGAGGGAGACCCAGTACTTC. Amino acids: CASSFGRGRETQYF. Looking up the rest from reference TRBV28 and TRBJ2-5 gives the full variable domain: DVKVTQSSRYLVKRTGEKVFLECVQDMDHENMFWYRQDPGLGLRLIYFSYDVKMKEKGDIPEGYSVSREKKERFSLILESASTNQTSMYLCASSFGRGRETQYFGPGTRLLVL.